The 25 T cell receptor beta chains below come from one sample, sequenced in a study of ipilimumab plus nivolumab after autologous stem cell transplantation. Clones were read by immunoSEQ multiplex PCR, and TCRdb kept only the in-frame ones, dropping some. The table records roughly 20,000 clones, 77% of them present only once. The sequences come from PBMCs, collected in a trial of ipilimumab plus nivolumab as post-transplant consolidation. These TCRs come from a male donor with diffuse large B-cell lymphoma.

V usage is TRBV5-6 and J usage is TRBJ2-7, with D perhaps matching TRBD1 (6 bases). The CDR3 spans 13 residues. Germline CDR1 reads SGHDT; CDR2 reads YYEEEE. Trimming stripped 3 bases from V and 7 bases from J, with 14 bases between. The CDR3 DNA reads as TGTGCCAGCAGCTGGAACCAGGGGTGGGAGCAGTACTTC. This encodes CASSWNQGWEQYF. The variable domain in full, completed from reference TRBV5-6 and TRBJ2-7, reads DAGVTQSPTHLIKTRGQQVTLRCSPKSGHDTVSWYQQALGQGPQFIFQYYEEEERQRGNFPDRFSGHQFPNYSSELNVNALLLGDSALYLCASSWNQGWEQYFGPGTRLTVT.

By its share, this clone is large. This sequence joins TRBV5-1 and TRBJ2-3; the match to TRBD2 covers 13 bases. Germline V lookup: CDR1 SGHRS, CDR2 YFSETQ. With 2 bases clipped from V and 4 bases from J, the junction kept 16 bases outside the gene matches. This CDR3 is built from 20 residues. DNA for the CDR3: TGCGCCAGCAGCTTCCCTACTAGCGGGGGGGTCCAAGGGCCCCCAGATACGCAGTATTTT. Protein product: CASSFPTSGGVQGPPDTQYF. Variable domain in full (rest from reference TRBV5-1 and TRBJ2-3): KAGVTQTPRYLIKTRGQQVTLSCSPISGHRSVSWYQQTPGQGLQFLFEYFSETQRNKGNFPGRFSGRQFSNSRSEMNVSTLELGDSALYLCASSFPTSGGVQGPPDTQYFGPGTRLTVL.

The rearrangement joins TRBV28 to TRBJ2-5; D possibly corresponds to TRBD2 (6 bases). Germline loops: CDR1 MDHEN, CDR2 SYDVKM. Trimming left V 6 bases short and J 4 bases short, with 9 bases between. The CDR3 is 12 amino acids. The CDR3 loop reads CASRGGRETQYF. CDR3 nucleotides: TGTGCCAGCAGGGGGGGTCGAGAGACCCAGTACTTC.

This clone has a handful of counts. V is TRBV19 and J is TRBJ1-5; 9 positions match TRBD1. The J segment lost 5 bases and the V segment lost 5 bases, leaving 7 bases of the junction unmatched. Germline V gene data show CDR1 as LNHDA and CDR2 as SQIVND (reference sequence). This CDR3 has 15 amino acids. CDR3 amino acids: CASSYVRTGDQPQHF. In nucleotides, the CDR3 is TGTGCCAGTAGTTACGTCCGGACAGGGGATCAGCCCCAGCATTTT.

This chain uses TRBV6-5 with TRBJ1-2; the match to TRBD1 covers 8 bases. CDR1 MNHEY and CDR2 SVGAGI come from the germline V gene. V gave up 4 bases and J gave up 7 bases; unmatched junction bases: 2. The CDR3 length is 12 residues. The CDR3 protein is CASSLDRAGYTF. The DNA for the CDR3 is TGTGCCAGCAGTTTGGACAGGGCTGGCTACACCTTC.

The gene calls are TRBV30 and TRBJ2-7; TRBD1 might be the D (5 bases). Germline lookup yields CDR1 GTSNPN and CDR2 SVGIG (reference sequence). Trimming took 3 bases from V and 2 from J, leaving 23 bases between them. The CDR3 has 17 amino acids. DNA of the CDR3: TGTGCCTGGAGGCCGAAGTTTAAACAGGATCCGGCCTACGAGCAGTACTTC. It translates to CAWRPKFKQDPAYEQYF.

This clone was detected only a few times. This sequence joins TRBV27 and TRBJ1-5; D gene unclear. Trimming shortened V by 8 bases and J by 4 bases, and 12 bases separated the two germline ends. The CDR3 contains 13 residues. In germline, CDR1 is MNHEY, CDR2 SMNVEV (reference sequence). The CDR3 loop reads CASGMESNQPQHF. The DNA of the CDR3 is TGTGCCAGCGGTATGGAGAGTAATCAGCCCCAGCATTTT.

The rearrangement uses TRBV7-9 and TRBJ1-5; weak D call: TRBD1 (5 bases). CDR1 SEHNR and CDR2 FQNEAQ come from the germline V gene (reference sequence). CDR3 size: 14 residues. V was shortened by 5 bases and J by 5 bases, with 13 bases between the two germline ends. The DNA of the CDR3 is TGTGCCAGCAGCCCAGTTGGGGGGTATCAGCCCCAGCATTTT. Amino acid sequence: CASSPVGGYQPQHF.

The chain couples TRBV5-1 to TRBJ2-5; 7 bases match TRBD1. V shed 3 bases and J 5 bases; nucleotides not matched to a gene: 7. This CDR3 has 14 amino acids. CDR1 and CDR2 (germline): SGHRS, YFSETQ. CDR3 DNA: TGCGCCAGCAGCTCCCAGGGGGTCGGGGAGACCCAGTACTTC. Translating gives CASSSQGVGETQYF.

The genes are TRBV18 and TRBJ1-1, with D possibly TRBD1 on 5 matching bases. V dropped 2 bases and J dropped 10 bases, with 14 bases sitting between them. The CDR3 loop spans 13 amino acids. Germline V gene sequence: CDR1 KGHSH, CDR2 LQKENI. The CDR3 region has the DNA TGTGCCAGCTCACCAACGGCGGGGGGTGCAGCTTTCTTT. Translating it yields CASSPTAGGAAFF.

The chain recombines TRBV28 with TRBJ1-2; D might be TRBD1 (6 bases). V was pared by 7 bases and J by 8 bases, with 20 bases between. CDR1 is MDHEN, CDR2 SYDVKM, per germline. The CDR3 extends over 14 amino acids. Written as DNA, the CDR3 is TGTGCCAGCACGCAGCGACCTACAGGGCACGGCTACACCTTC. Protein sequence: CASTQRPTGHGYTF.

The chain is built from TRBV7-9 and TRBJ2-7; 7 bases map to TRBD1. This CDR3 has 14 amino acids. The germline V gene encodes CDR1 SEHNR and CDR2 FQNEAQ (reference sequence). V lost 1 base, J lost 2 bases, and 2 bases stayed unmatched. As DNA, the CDR3 is TGTGCCAGCAGCTTAGGGACAGGAACCTACGAGCAGTACTTC. This encodes CASSLGTGTYEQYF.

The chain recombines TRBV30 with TRBJ2-2, with 10 positions matching TRBD2. CDR1 and CDR2 from the germline V gene are GTSNPN and SVGIG (reference sequence). The CDR3 loop spans 15 amino acids. The trim removed 4 bases at V and 3 bases at J, leaving 5 bases unmatched. DNA of the CDR3: TGTGCCTGGACCCTAGCGGGGGCGTACACCGGGGAGCTGTTTTTT. Its translation: CAWTLAGAYTGELFF.

The rearrangement links TRBV28 to TRBJ2-7; 7 bases align to TRBD1. With V trimmed by 3 bases and J by 6 bases, 8 bases remained unmatched. There are 14 residues in the CDR3. CDR1 and CDR2 from the germline V gene are MDHEN and SYDVKM. This CDR3 reads CASSFGEGALEQYF. CDR3 bases: TGTGCCAGCAGTTTCGGTGAGGGGGCCCTCGAGCAGTACTTC.

This clone was detected only a few times. This sequence joins TRBV27 and TRBJ2-3; TRBD1 matches 7 bases. CDR3 length: 15 amino acids. CDR1 is MNHEY and CDR2 is SMNVEV in the germline V gene (reference sequence). V lost 5 bases to trimming and J lost 3 bases; unmatched junction nucleotides: 8. The CDR3 loop reads CASSTRQGLTDTQYF. CDR3 DNA sequence: TGTGCCAGCAGTACCCGACAGGGTTTGACAGATACGCAGTATTTT.

Points on this clone: A much larger clone differs by one base, so this may be a read error. The same CDR3 arises from other DNA sequences in this sample as well. The J gene is TRBJ1-2, the V gene TRBV5-6; a possible D gene is TRBD1 (6 bases). Trimming removed 4 bases at V and 3 bases at J, with 13 bases between. The CDR3 totals 14 residues. The germline gives CDR1 SGHDT, CDR2 YYEEEE. CDR3 amino acids: CASSGTGIDYGYTF. The CDR3 DNA sequence: TGTGCCAGCAGCGGAACAGGGATTGACTATGGCTACACCTTC. The whole variable domain, filled in from reference TRBV5-6 and TRBJ1-2, reads DAGVTQSPTHLIKTRGQQVTLRCSPKSGHDTVSWYQQALGQGPQFIFQYYEEEERQRGNFPDRFSGHQFPNYSSELNVNALLLGDSALYLCASSGTGIDYGYTFGSGTRLTVV.

The CDR3 is CASSQVPLLLDRIGVGSNQPQHF. CDR3 DNA sequence: TGTGCCAGCAGCCAAGTCCCACTATTATTAGACAGGATTGGGGTTGGTTCCAATCAGCCCCAGCATTTT. This rearrangement joins TRBV4-2 to TRBJ1-5; maybe TRBD1 (6 bases). Germline CDR1 is LGHNA and CDR2 is YNFKEQ. CDR3 length: 23 amino acids. V lost 1 base to trimming and J lost 3 bases, with 34 bases between them.

The DNA for the CDR3 is TGTGCCAGCAGCCAAGCGTCGTCGACTGAAGCTTTCTTT. Its protein product is CASSQASSTEAFF. The chain joins TRBV7-3 to TRBJ1-1; the D is unclear. V lost 5 bases to trimming and J lost 5 bases, with 12 bases between them. Germline V gene sequence: CDR1 SGHTA, CDR2 FQGTGA. This CDR3 region has 13 residues.

This chain connects TRBV7-2 to TRBJ1-6; D call uncertain. V was pared by 1 base and J by 7 bases, with 20 bases between. This CDR3 has 18 residues. In germline, CDR1 is SGHTA, CDR2 FQGNSA. The CDR3: CASSLEGARLSVNSPLHF. Here the CDR3 DNA reads TGTGCCAGCAGCTTAGAGGGAGCTAGGCTTTCCGTAAATTCACCCCTCCACTTT.

The J gene is TRBJ1-2, the V gene TRBV27, with TRBD1 matching over 7 bases. V lost 2 bases and J lost 3; bases outside the gene matches: 24. CDR3 size: 21 residues. Germline V gives CDR1 MNHEY, CDR2 SMNVEV (reference sequence). The CDR3 here is CASSLSGVTGALPDLDYGYTF. In DNA, the CDR3 is TGTGCCAGCAGTTTAAGCGGGGTTACAGGGGCCTTACCTGACCTCGACTATGGCTACACCTTC.

The V gene is TRBV28, the J gene TRBJ1-2; D might be TRBD1 (5 bases). Trimming removed 7 bases at V and 4 bases at J, with 13 bases between. This CDR3 has 13 amino acids. Germline V gene lookup returns CDR1 MDHEN and CDR2 SYDVKM. CDR3 coding DNA: TGTGCCAGCAACCAGGGACCCCCCTATGGCTACACCTTC. It codes for CASNQGPPYGYTF.

The chain combines TRBV7-2 with TRBJ2-1; the match to TRBD2 covers 8 bases. The CDR3 loop spans 16 amino acids. From germline, CDR1 is SGHTA and CDR2 FQGNSA. Unmatched junction bases numbered 11, after V lost 5 bases and J lost 5 bases. CDR3 nucleotides: TGTGCCAGCAGCCTTGGACTAGCCGCTCTTAACAATGAGCAGTTCTTC. It is translated as CASSLGLAALNNEQFF.

This chain joins TRBV29-1 and TRBJ2-2; D gene uncertain. V was cut by 4 bases and J by 4 bases, with 7 bases left in between. Germline V gives CDR1 SQVTM, CDR2 ANQGSEA. The CDR3 covers 12 residues. The CDR3 here is CSVVSPTGELFF. In DNA, the CDR3 is TGCAGCGTTGTCAGCCCCACCGGGGAGCTGTTTTTT.

CDR3 sequence (DNA): TGTGCCAGCGCTACCCTACCGGGGAACGGGAACACCGGGGAGCTGTTTTTT. Translated, it gives CASATLPGNGNTGELFF. The chain links TRBV7-6 to TRBJ2-2; D perhaps matches TRBD2 (5 bases). Trimming shortened V by 8 bases and J by 1 base, and 20 bases separated the two germline ends. CDR3 length: 17 residues. From germline, CDR1 is SGHVS and CDR2 FNYEAQ.

Concerning this clone: A read error may be the cause here, since a much bigger clone is one base away. The chain carries TRBV19 and TRBJ1-5; D gene uncertain. Trimming pared 0 bases from V and 0 bases from J, leaving 3 bases between. Per germline, CDR1 LNHDA and CDR2 SQIVND (reference sequence). This CDR3 spans 14 amino acids. Written as DNA, the CDR3 is TGTGCCAGTAGTATAGAGGATAGCAATCAGCCCCAGCATTTT. It yields the protein CASSIEDSNQPQHF.